This T cell receptor beta chain derives from a study of CD8+CD57+ T cells in acquired aplastic anemia. Findings and limits, study-wide: Common to patients and controls were twenty-nine CD8+ CDR3 sequences.

The ends were cut back, 0 bases at V and 7 bases at J, with 15 bases in the middle. Looked up from germline, CDR1 is DFQATT and CDR2 is SNEGSKA (reference sequence). There are 14 residues in the CDR3. Details on this clonotype: Its antigen is unknown.

It was genomic DNA that served as the template for profiling TCR beta VDJ and CDR3. TCRdb called the reads again in MiXCR, with one record for every CDR3 protein. Altogether 250,000 to 300,000 distinct CDR3 sequences are present, 45% to 70% being singletons, with the ten largest covering around 7.6%. What was sequenced was sorted CD4+, CD8+, or CD8+CD57+ T cells (not recorded which) from PBMCs. The sequence derives from a human donor with severe aplastic anemia or a healthy control (not recorded which). The chain has TRBV20-1 and TRBJ1-2, with D perhaps matching TRBD1 (5 bases). The CDR3: CSARDPKSGAGYTF. As DNA, the CDR3 is TGCAGTGCTAGAGATCCCAAAAGCGGGGCTGGCTACACCTTC.